This is a list of T cell receptor beta chains from one sample in a study of CD4 T cells in relation to SARS-CoV-2 and coronaviruses. Assay: immunoSEQ multiplex PCR; the TCRdb copy retains only in-frame clones and omits some. The sample holds 36,000 or so clones, about three quarters seen once. These receptors' targets are unknown. The sample was memory CD4+ T cells from PBMCs, cultured in vitro. These receptors were taken from an adult with COVID-19. The CDR3 runs from the conserved cysteine through the conserved F or W. Fields, in order: J gene, V gene, CDR3 protein.

>TRBJ1-5|TRBV2
CASSMSNQPQHF
>TRBJ2-7|TRBV3-1/TRBV3-2
CASNSVPLAGEGRSSYYEQYF
>TRBJ1-5|TRBV15
CATSREKPGTGVQPQHF
>TRBJ1-1|TRBV19
CASSIGWQYEAFF
>TRBJ2-1|TRBV7-3
CASSLYQGARNEQFF
>TRBJ2-3|TRBV11-2
CASSLVRTLNTQYF
>TRBJ1-5|TRBV6-4
CASGTVCNQPQHF
>TRBJ2-7|TRBV27
CASSKVYEQYF
>TRBJ2-7|TRBV5-5
CASSFNPGGSYEQYF
>TRBJ2-7|TRBV28
CASSLFLAVDVWVNYEQYF
>TRBJ2-5|TRBV10-3
CAISETFSGAGRVQETQYF
>TRBJ1-4|TRBV2
CASSAVLGTTGLFF
>TRBJ2-1|TRBV10-2
CASSESSRPNNEQFF
>TRBJ1-5|TRBV2
CASSVSSGINQPQHF
>TRBJ2-3|TRBV2
CASSVIAGGGPDTQYF
>TRBJ1-5|TRBV5-1
CASSLAGEGNQPQHF
>TRBJ1-2|TRBV30
CAWSGSGSYTF
>TRBJ1-6|TRBV5-1
CASSSSPVGSYNSPLHF
>TRBJ2-3|TRBV5-1
CASSLGTLAGVVDTQYF
>TRBJ2-7|TRBV27
CASSTGLYEQYF
>TRBJ1-5|TRBV7-2
CASSLEYGGSNQPQHF